This T cell receptor (beta chain) was sequenced in a study of identical twins. Of note for this clonotype: The antigen is not known.

Study-wide results and limits: Reduced insertions were recorded for abundant cord blood beta clonotypes, with no such pattern in memory repertoires.

A single record per CDR3 protein comes from TCRdb applying MiXCR to the 5' RACE reads. The sample lists about 730,000 distinct CDR3 sequences; 20% to 25% were seen once. The CDR3 contains 13 residues. The germline CDR1 and CDR2 sequences are DFQATT and SNEGSKA (reference sequence). V shed 2 bases, J shed 5 bases, and the junction held 5 bases outside the gene matches. These data also formed part of another study, on T cells expressing NK-cell markers. That work states: Eight donors were sequenced, seven testing HCMV-seropositive and one testing seronegative. Dominance of the CD3+CD56-NKG2C+ fraction by these clonotypes also held in a few donors.

The clonotype comes from a woman aged 18-29 years in good health. The sample consisted of PBMCs. The genes are TRBV20-1 and TRBJ2-5; TRBD1 aligns across 7 bases. CDR3: CSARLDREETQYF. Written as DNA, the CDR3 is TGCAGTGCTAGACTTGACAGGGAGGAGACCCAGTACTTC.